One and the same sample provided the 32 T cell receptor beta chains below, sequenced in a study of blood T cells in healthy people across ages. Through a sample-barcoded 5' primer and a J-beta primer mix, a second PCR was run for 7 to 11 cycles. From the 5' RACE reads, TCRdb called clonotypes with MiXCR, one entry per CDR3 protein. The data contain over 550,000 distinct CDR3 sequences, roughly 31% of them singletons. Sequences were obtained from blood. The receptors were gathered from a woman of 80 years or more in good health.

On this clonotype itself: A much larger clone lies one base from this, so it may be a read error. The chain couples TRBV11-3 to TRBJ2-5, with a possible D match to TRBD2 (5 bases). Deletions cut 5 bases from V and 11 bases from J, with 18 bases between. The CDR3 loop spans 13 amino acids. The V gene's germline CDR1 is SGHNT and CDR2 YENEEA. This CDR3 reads CASSPIDGGEQYF. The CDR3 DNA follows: TGTGCCAGCAGCCCAATAGACGGAGGTGAGCAGTACTTC.

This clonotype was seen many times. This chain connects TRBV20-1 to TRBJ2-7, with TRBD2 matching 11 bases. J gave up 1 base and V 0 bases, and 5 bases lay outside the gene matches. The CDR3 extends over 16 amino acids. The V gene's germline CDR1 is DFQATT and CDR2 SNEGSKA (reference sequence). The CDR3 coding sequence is TGCAGTGCTAGAGAGCCGGCTAGCGGGGGGTCCTACGAGCAGTACTTC. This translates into CSAREPASGGSYEQYF.

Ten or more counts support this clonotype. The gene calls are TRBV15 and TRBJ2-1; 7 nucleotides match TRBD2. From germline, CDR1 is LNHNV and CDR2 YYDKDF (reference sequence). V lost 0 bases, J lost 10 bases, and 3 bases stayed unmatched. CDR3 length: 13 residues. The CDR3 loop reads CATSRDPGGEQFF. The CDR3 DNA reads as TGTGCCACCAGCAGAGATCCGGGAGGCGAGCAGTTCTTC.

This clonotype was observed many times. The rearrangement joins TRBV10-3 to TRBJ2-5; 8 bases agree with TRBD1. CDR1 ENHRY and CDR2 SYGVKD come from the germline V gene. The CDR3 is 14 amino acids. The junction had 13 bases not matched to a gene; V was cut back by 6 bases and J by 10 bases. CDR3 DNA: TGTGCCATCAGACCGGGACAGGCCGCTGAAAGCCAGTACTTC. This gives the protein CAIRPGQAAESQYF.

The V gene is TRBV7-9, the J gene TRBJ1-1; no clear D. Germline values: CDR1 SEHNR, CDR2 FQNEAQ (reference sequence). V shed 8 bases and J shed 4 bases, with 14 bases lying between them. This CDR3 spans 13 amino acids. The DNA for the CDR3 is TGTGCCAGCCGCCCGCGGGGTACCACTGAAGCTTTCTTT. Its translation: CASRPRGTTEAFF. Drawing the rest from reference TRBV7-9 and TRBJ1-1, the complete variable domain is DTGVSQNPRHKITKRGQNVTFRCDPISEHNRLYWYRQTLGQGPEFLTYFQNEAQLEKSRLLSDRFSAERPKGSFSTLEIQRTEQGDSAMYLCASRPRGTTEAFFGQGTRLTVV.

The chain's CDR3 is CASSLWGSGLDTQYF. The CDR3 DNA follows: TGTGCCAGCAGTTTATGGGGTAGCGGGCTCGATACGCAGTATTTT. The chain joins TRBV28 to TRBJ2-3; 7 bases line up with TRBD2. The CDR3 loop spans 15 amino acids. In germline, CDR1 is MDHEN, CDR2 SYDVKM. V lost 0 bases, J lost 6 bases, and 6 bases stayed unmatched.

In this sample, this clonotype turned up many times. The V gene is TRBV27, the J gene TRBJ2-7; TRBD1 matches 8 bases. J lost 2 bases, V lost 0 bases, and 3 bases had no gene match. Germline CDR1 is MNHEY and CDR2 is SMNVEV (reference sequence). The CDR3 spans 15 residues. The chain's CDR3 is CASSLSTGDTYEQYF. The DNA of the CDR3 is TGTGCCAGCAGTTTATCGACAGGGGATACCTACGAGCAGTACTTC.

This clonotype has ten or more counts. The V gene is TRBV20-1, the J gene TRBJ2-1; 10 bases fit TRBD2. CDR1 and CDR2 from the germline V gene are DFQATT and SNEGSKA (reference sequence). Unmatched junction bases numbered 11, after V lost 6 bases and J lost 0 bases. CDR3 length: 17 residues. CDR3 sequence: CSASGDLAGDSYNEQFF. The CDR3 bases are TGCAGTGCGTCGGGGGATCTAGCGGGGGACTCCTACAATGAGCAGTTCTTC.

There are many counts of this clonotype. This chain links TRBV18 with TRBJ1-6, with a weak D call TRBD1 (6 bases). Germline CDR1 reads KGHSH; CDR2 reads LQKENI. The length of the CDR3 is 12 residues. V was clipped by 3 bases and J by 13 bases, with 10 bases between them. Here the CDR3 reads CASSPDRPPLHF. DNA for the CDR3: TGTGCCAGCTCACCCGACAGGCCCCCCCTCCACTTT.

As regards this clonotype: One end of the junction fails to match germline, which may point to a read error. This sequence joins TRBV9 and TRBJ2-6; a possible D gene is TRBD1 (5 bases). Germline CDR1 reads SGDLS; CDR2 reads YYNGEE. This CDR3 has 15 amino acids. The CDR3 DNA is TGTGCCAGCAGCGTAATGCTCTCTGGGGCCAACGTCCGGACTTTC. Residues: CASSVMLSGANVRTF. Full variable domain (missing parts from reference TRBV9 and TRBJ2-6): DSGVTQTPKHLITATGQRVTLRCSPRSGDLSVYWYQQSLDQGLQFLIQYYNGEERAKGNILERFSAQQFPDLHSELNLSSLELGDSALYFCASSVMLSGANVRTFGAGSRLTVL.

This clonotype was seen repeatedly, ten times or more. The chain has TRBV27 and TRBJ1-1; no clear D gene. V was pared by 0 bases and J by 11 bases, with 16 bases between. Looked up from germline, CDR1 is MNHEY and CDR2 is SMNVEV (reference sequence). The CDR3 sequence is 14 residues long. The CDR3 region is CASSLSMRGGMAFF. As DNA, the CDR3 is TGTGCCAGCAGTTTATCCATGCGAGGCGGAATGGCTTTCTTT.

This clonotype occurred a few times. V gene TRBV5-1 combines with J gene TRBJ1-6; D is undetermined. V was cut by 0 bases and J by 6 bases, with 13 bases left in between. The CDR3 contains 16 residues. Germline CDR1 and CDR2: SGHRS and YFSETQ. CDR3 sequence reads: CASSLGGADLNSPLHF. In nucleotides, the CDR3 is TGCGCCAGCAGCTTGGGGGGAGCTGACCTTAATTCACCCCTCCACTTT.

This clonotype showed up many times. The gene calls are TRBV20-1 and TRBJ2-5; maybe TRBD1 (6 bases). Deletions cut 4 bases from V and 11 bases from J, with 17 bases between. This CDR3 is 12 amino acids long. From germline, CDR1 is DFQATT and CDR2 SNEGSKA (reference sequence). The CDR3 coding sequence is TGCAGTGCTACCCGGACAGCGGTGGTACAGTACTTC. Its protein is CSATRTAVVQYF.

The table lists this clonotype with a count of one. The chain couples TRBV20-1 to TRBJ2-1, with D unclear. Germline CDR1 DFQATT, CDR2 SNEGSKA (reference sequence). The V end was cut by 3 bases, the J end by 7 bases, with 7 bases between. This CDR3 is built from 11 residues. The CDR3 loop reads CSASHGNEQFF. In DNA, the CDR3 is TGCAGTGCTAGCCATGGGAATGAGCAGTTCTTC.

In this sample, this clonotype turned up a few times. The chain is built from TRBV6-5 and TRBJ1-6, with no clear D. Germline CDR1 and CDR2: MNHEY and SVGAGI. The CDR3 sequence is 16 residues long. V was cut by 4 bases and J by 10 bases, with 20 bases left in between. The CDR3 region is CASSSSRTASVSPLHF. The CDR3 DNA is TGTGCCAGCAGTTCATCAAGGACTGCCTCTGTATCACCCCTCCACTTT.

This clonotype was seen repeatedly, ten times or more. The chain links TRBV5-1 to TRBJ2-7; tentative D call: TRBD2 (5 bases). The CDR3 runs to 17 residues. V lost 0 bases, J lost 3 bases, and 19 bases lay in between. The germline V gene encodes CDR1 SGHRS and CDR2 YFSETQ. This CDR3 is CASSLGAPGRAIYEQYF. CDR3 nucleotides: TGCGCCAGCAGCTTGGGTGCCCCTGGGCGGGCAATCTACGAGCAGTACTTC.

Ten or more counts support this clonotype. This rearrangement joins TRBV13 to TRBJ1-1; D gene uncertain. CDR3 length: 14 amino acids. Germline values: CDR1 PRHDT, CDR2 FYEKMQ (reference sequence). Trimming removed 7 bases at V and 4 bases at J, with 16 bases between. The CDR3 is CASIIGGHGTEAFF. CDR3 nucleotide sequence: TGTGCCAGCATCATAGGAGGGCATGGCACTGAAGCTTTCTTT.

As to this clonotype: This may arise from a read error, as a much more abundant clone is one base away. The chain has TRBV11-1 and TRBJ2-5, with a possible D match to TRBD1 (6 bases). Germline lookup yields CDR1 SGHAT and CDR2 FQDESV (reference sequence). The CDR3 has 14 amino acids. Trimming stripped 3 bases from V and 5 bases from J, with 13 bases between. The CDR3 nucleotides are TGTGCCAGCAGCTTTGCGGCAAGGGGGGAGACCCAGTACTTC. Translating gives CASSFAARGETQYF. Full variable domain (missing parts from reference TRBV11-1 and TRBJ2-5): EAEVAQSPRYKITEKSQAVAFWCDPISGHATLYWYRQILGQGPELLVQFQDESVVDDSQLPKDRFSAERLKGVDSTLKIQPAELGDSAMYLCASSFAARGETQYFGPGTRLLVL.

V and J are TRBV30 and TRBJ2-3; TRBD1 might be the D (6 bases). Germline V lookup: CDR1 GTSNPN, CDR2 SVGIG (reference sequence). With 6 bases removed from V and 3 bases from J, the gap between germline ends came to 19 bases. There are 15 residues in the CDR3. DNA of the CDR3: TGTGCCTGTACTACTAGTGGGGGCTTGACAGATACGCAGTATTTT. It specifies CACTTSGGLTDTQYF.

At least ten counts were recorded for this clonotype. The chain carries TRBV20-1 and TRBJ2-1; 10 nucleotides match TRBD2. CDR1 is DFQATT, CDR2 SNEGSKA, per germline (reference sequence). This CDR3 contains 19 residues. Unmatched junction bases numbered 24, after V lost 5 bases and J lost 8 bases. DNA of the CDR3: TGCAGTGCTCGTCGAAAACTAGCGGGGACCAATCCCCGGTGGGATGAGCAGTTCTTC. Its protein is CSARRKLAGTNPRWDEQFF.

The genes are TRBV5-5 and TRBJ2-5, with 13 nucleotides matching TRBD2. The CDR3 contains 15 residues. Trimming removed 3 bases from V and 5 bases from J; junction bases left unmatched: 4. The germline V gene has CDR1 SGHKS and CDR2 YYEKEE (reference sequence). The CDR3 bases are TGTGCCAGCAGCTCCATGACTAGCGGGAGGGAGACCCAGTACTTC. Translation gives CASSSMTSGRETQYF. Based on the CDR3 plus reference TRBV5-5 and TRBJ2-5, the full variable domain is DAGVTQSPTHLIKTRGQQVTLRCSPISGHKSVSWYQQVLGQGPQFIFQYYEKEERGRGNFPDRFSARQFPNYSSELNVNALLLGDSALYLCASSSMTSGRETQYFGPGTRLLVL.

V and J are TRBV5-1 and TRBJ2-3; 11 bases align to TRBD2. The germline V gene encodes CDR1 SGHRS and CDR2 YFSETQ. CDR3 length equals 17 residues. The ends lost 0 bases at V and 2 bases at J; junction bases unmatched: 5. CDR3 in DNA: TGCGCCAGCAGCTTGGACCCTAGCGGGGGGTTCACAGATACGCAGTATTTT. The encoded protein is CASSLDPSGGFTDTQYF.

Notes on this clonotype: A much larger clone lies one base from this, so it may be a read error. The CDR3 coding sequence is TGTGCCAGCAGCCCGGGAAGGAGCGGGGGGGCTGGCAATGAGCAGTACTTC. This encodes CASSPGRSGGAGNEQYF. The gene calls are TRBV7-2 and TRBJ2-1; 10 bases align to TRBD2. The J call may be incorrect, as the DNA end agrees better with TRBJ2-7. Germline CDR1 SGHTA, CDR2 FQGNSA. The CDR3 runs to 17 residues.

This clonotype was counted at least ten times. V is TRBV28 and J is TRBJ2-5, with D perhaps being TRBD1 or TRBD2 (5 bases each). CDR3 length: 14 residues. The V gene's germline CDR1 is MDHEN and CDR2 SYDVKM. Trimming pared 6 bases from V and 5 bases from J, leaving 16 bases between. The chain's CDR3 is CASSSGRGLETQYF. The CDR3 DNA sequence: TGTGCCAGCAGCTCGGGACGAGGGCTTGAGACCCAGTACTTC.

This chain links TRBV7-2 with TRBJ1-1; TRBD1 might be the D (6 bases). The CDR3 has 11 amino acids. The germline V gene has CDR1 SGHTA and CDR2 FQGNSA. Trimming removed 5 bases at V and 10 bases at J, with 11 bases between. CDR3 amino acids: CASSQGMGAFF. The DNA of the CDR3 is TGTGCCAGCAGCCAGGGGATGGGAGCTTTCTTT.

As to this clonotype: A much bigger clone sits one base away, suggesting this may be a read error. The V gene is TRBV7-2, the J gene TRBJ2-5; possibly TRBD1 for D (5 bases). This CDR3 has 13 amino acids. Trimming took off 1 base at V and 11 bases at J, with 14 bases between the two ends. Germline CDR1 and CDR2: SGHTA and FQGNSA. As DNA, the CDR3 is TGTGCCAGCAGCTTAGACAGGTCCGATGAGCAGTACTTC. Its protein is CASSLDRSDEQYF. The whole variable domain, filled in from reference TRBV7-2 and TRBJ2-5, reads GAGVSQSPSNKVTEKGKDVELRCDPISGHTALYWYRQSLGQGLEFLIYFQGNSAPDKSGLPSDRFSAERTGGSVSTLTIQRTQQEDSAVYLCASSLDRSDEQYFGPGTRLLVL.

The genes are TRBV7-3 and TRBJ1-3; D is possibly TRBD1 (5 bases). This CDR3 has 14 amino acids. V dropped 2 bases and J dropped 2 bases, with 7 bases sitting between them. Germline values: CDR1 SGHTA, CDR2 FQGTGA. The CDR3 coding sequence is TGTGCCAGCAGCTTACCAGGGACTGGAAACACCATATATTTT. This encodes CASSLPGTGNTIYF.

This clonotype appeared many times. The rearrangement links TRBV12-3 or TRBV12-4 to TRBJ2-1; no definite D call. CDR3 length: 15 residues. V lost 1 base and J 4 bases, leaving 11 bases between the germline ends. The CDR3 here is CASSLDSLGYNEQFF. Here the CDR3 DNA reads TGTGCCAGCAGTTTAGACAGTTTGGGGTACAATGAGCAGTTCTTC.

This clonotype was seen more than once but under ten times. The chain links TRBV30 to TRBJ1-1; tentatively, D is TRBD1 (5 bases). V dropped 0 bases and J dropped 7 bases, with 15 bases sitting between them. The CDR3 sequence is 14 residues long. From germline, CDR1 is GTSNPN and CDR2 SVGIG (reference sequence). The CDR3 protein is CAWSVRGTGREAFF. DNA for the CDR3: TGTGCCTGGAGTGTACGTGGTACAGGCCGTGAAGCTTTCTTT.

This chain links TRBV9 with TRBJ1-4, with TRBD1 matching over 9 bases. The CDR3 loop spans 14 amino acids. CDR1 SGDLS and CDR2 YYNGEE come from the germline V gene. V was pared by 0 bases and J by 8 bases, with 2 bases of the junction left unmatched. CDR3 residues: CASSVGDRGEKLFF. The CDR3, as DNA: TGTGCCAGCAGCGTAGGCGACAGGGGGGAAAAACTGTTTTTT.

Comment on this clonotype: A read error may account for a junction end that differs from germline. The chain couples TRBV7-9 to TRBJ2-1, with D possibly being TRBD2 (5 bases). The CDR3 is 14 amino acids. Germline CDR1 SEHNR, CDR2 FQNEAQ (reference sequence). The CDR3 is CASTTNGAYNGQFF. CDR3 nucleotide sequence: TGTGCCAGCACGACTAACGGTGCTTACAATGGGCAGTTCTTC.

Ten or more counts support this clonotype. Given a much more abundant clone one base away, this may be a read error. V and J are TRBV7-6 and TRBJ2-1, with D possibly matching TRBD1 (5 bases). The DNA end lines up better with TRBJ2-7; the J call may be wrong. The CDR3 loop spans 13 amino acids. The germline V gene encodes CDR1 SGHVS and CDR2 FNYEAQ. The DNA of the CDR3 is TGTGCCAGCAGCTTAGGACAGTACAATGAGCAGTACTTC. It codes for CASSLGQYNEQYF.